This TCR beta chain was observed in a study of blood T cell repertoires in COVID-19. Measured with immunoSEQ multiplex PCR; TCRdb has only the in-frame clones, and not every one. The table has fewer than 650,000 clones, 85% to 90% seen once. The CDR3 is 15 amino acids. Germline loops: CDR1 SGHRS, CDR2 YFSETQ. About this clone: An end of the junction differs from the germline gene, which may be a read error.

This clonotype was sampled from a woman in her forties or fifties with COVID-19, enrolled during active disease. The sample consisted of peripheral blood. The rearrangement joins TRBV5-1 to TRBJ2-7; 8 positions match TRBD2. The CDR3 loop reads CASTLGPSGSYEQYF. CDR3 sequence (DNA): TGCGCCAGCACCTTGGGCCCTAGCGGGTCCTACGAGCAGTACTTC.